This is a list of T cell receptor beta chains from one sample in a study of metastatic and nonmetastatic thyroid tumors. TCRdb re-analyzed the PCR reads using MiXCR. Of around 20,000 clones in the sample, approximately 11% are singletons; the top ten hold around 7.3%. The specimen was blood. These receptors were obtained from a female donor with papillary thyroid cancer or a benign thyroid nodule (not recorded which). Some clones in this sample may be carry-over from other donors' samples. Each CDR3 is given with its conserved first and last residue. The D gene is left open where the match is weak. Clone size is stated in some rows and not others, as once, few, many or a class when expanded.

TRBV3-1	TRBJ1-5	many	.	TGTGCCAGCAGCCCGCAGACCGGCAATCAGCCCCAGCATTTT	CASSPQTGNQPQHF
TRBV6-8	TRBJ1-1	.	TRBD1	TGTGCCAGCAGGAACCAGACAGGGCCAGACACTGAAGCTTTCTTT	CASRNQTGPDTEAFF
TRBV6-1	TRBJ2-5	many	.	TGTGCCAGCAGACCCACCCCGGCACAAGAGACCCAGTACTTC	CASRPTPAQETQYF
TRBV12-3/TRBV12-4	TRBJ2-1	many	.	TGTGCCAGCGGCGAGAGGGGATCCTACAATGAGCAGTTCTTC	CASGERGSYNEQFF
TRBV20-1	TRBJ2-5	many	.	TGCAGTGCTAGCCGGGACACCATCCAAGAGACCCAGTACTTC	CSASRDTIQETQYF
TRBV27	TRBJ2-7	.	.	TGTGCCAGCAGTTCCACCGGTGCCTACGAGCAGTACTTC	CASSSTGAYEQYF
TRBV3-1	TRBJ2-7	many	.	TGTGCCAGCAGCCAAGCCTATAGGGGCGAGCAGTACTTC	CASSQAYRGEQYF
TRBV27	TRBJ2-7	many	.	TGTGCCAGCAGTTTCCGGGACGCAGGATACGAGCAGTACTTC	CASSFRDAGYEQYF
TRBV7-2	TRBJ2-3	many	.	TGTGCCAGCAGCCCGGGCAGGGCCCATACGCAGTATTTT	CASSPGRAHTQYF
TRBV11-2	TRBJ2-7	many	TRBD2	TGTGCCAGCAGCTCGCGGACTAGCGGGCGCTCCTACGAGCAGTACTTC	CASSSRTSGRSYEQYF
TRBV20-1	TRBJ2-3	many	.	TGCAGTGCTAGAGCTCCTTACAGCCCCGATATCACAGATACGCAGTATTTT	CSARAPYSPDITDTQYF
TRBV6-4	TRBJ2-2	many	TRBD2	TGTGCCAGCAGGACTAGCGGGAGCACCGGGGAGCTGTTTTTT	CASRTSGSTGELFF
TRBV9	TRBJ2-1	many	.	TGTGCCAGCAGCGTTGAGAGCTCCTACAATGAGCAGTTCTTC	CASSVESSYNEQFF
TRBV20-1	TRBJ2-7	many	TRBD1	TGCAGTGCTAGGACTGGGACAGGGTATCCCGAGCAGTACTTC	CSARTGTGYPEQYF
TRBV11-3	TRBJ2-1	many	TRBD2	TGTGCCAGCAGCTCTCTAAGGCTAGCGGGGACCGCCTACAATGAGCAGTTCTTC	CASSSLRLAGTAYNEQFF
TRBV5-1	TRBJ2-3	many	TRBD1	TGCGCCAGCAGCTTGGCCGGGACAGGGCCCGTAGATACGCAGTATTTT	CASSLAGTGPVDTQYF
TRBV5-4	TRBJ2-1	many	.	TGTGCCAGCAGCTTGGACCTTCGTCCGAACAATGAGCAGTTCTTC	CASSLDLRPNNEQFF
TRBV29-1	TRBJ2-3	many	.	TGCAGCGTTGACAGTACTGGATCCGGGGGCACAGATACGCAGTATTTT	CSVDSTGSGGTDTQYF
TRBV9	TRBJ2-2	.	.	TGTGCCAGCAGCGTAGAGGGGTACACCGGGGAGCTGCTTTTT	CASSVEGYTGELLF
TRBV27	TRBJ2-5	many	.	TGTGCCAGCAGTCCACGGACAGCTCCTAAACGGGAGACCCAGTACTTC	CASSPRTAPKRETQYF
TRBV7-8	TRBJ2-6	many	TRBD1	TGTGCCAGCAGCCCAAGGGACAGTTTTGAGGCCCTGACTTTC	CASSPRDSFEALTF
TRBV5-1	TRBJ2-7	many	TRBD1	TGCGCCAGCAGCTTGGGAGGGACAGGAGGCTACGAGCAGTACTTC	CASSLGGTGGYEQYF
TRBV25-1	TRBJ1-2	medium-sized	TRBD1	TGTGCCAGCAGTCCCGGACAGGTCTATGGCTACACCTTC	CASSPGQVYGYTF
TRBV24-1	TRBJ2-1	medium-sized	TRBD2	TGTGCCACCTCACTAGCGGAAGAGCAGTTCTTC	CATSLAEEQFF
TRBV5-1	TRBJ2-3	many	TRBD2	TGCGCCAGCAGCGCACTCTCTCAAGGGACTAGCGGGAGTGCGCAGTATTTT	CASSALSQGTSGSAQYF
TRBV5-4	TRBJ2-1	many	.	TGTGCCAGCAGCTTGGGGGACGGGACCGGCTCCTACAATGAGCAGTTCTTC	CASSLGDGTGSYNEQFF
TRBV20-1	TRBJ2-7	many	.	TGCAGTGCGGAAAGTAGTACGACCTCCGTTCAATACTTC	CSAESSTTSVQYF
TRBV7-9	TRBJ2-1	many	TRBD2	TGTGCCAGCTTCAGGGCGGGAGATAAAGAGAATGAGCAGTTCTTC	CASFRAGDKENEQFF